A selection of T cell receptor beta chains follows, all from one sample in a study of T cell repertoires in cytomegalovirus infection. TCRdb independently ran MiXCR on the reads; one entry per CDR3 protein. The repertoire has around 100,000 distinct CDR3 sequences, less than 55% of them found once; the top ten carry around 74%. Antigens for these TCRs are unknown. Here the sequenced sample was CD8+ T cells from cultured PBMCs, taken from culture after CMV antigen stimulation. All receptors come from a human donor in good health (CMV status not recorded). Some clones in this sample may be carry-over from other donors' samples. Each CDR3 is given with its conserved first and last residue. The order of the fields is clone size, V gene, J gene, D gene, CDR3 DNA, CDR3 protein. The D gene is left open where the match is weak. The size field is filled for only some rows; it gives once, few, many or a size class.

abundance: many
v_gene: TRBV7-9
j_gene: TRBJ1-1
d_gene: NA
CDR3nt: TGTGCCAGCAGCTTAGGGACACAGAACACTGAAGCTTTCTTT
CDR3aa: CASSLGTQNTEAFF

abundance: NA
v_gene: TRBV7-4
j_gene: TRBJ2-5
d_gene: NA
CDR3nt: TGTGCCAGCAGCTTAATAGGTATTGAGACCCAGTACTTC
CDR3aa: CASSLIGIETQYF

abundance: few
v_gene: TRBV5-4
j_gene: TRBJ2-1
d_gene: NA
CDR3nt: TGTGCCAGCAGCTTGTGGCTTGGGGATGAGCAGTTCTTC
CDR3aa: CASSLWLGDEQFF

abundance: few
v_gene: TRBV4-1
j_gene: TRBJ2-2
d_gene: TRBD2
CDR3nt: TGCGCCAGCAGCCAAGGACTAGCGGGTGGGGAGCTGTTTTTT
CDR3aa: CASSQGLAGGELFF

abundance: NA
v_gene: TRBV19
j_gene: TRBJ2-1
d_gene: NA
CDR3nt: TGTGCCAGTAGTATTGACAACTACAATGAGCAGTTCTTC
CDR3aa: CASSIDNYNEQFF

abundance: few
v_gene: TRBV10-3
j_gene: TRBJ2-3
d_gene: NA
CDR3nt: TGTGCCATCAGTGACCCCGCGCAGGGATCGAGCACAGATACGCAGTATTTT
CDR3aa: CAISDPAQGSSTDTQYF

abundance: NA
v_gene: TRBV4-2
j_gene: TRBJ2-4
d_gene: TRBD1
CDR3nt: TGTGCCAGCAGCCAAGTCCCGACAGGGCAGGACATTCAGTACTTC
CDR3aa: CASSQVPTGQDIQYF

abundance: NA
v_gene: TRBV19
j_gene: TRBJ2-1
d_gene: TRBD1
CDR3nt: TGTGCCAGTAGTCCACAGGGGAACTACAATGAGCAGTTCTTC
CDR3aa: CASSPQGNYNEQFF

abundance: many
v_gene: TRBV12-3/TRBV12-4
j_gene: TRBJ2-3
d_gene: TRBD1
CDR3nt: TGTGCCAGCAACCCGACAGGGTCGACAGATACGCAGTATTTT
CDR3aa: CASNPTGSTDTQYF

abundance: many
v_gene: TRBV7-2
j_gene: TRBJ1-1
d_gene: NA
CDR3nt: TGTGCCAGCAGCTTAGGGGGCATAGGGGGGTTTAACACTGAAGCTTTCTTT
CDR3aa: CASSLGGIGGFNTEAFF

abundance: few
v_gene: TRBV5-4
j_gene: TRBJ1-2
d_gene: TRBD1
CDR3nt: TGTGCCAGCAGCACTACTTGGACAGGGGGCTATGGCTACACCTTC
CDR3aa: CASSTTWTGGYGYTF

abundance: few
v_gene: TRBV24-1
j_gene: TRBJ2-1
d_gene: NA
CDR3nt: TGTGCCACCAAAGAGTCGGAAAGCAGGGCGAATGAGCAGTTCTTC
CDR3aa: CATKESESRANEQFF

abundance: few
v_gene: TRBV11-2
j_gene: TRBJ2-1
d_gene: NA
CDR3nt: TGTGCCAGCAGCTTAGCGTTTAGCTCCTACAATGAGCAGTTCTTC
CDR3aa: CASSLAFSSYNEQFF

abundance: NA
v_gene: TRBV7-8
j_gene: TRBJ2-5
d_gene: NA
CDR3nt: TGTGCCAGCAGCCGTAGCAATGGGGAGACCCAGTACTTC
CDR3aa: CASSRSNGETQYF

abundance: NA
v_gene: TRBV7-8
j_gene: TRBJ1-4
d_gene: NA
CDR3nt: TGTGCCAGCAGCCAGCCCGGAGGGGCAACTAATGAAAAACTGTTTTTT
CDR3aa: CASSQPGGATNEKLFF

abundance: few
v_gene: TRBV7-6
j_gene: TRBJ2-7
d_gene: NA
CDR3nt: TGTGCCAGCAGCGAACAGCCCAACGAGCAGTACTTC
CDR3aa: CASSEQPNEQYF

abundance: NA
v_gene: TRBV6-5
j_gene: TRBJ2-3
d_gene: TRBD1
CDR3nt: TGTGCCAGCAGTGTACAGGGGAGCACAGATACGCAGTATTTT
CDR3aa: CASSVQGSTDTQYF

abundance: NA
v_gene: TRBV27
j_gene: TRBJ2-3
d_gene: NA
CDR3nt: TGTGCCAGCAGTTTATCCCCCTTTGGCACAGATACGCAGTATTTT
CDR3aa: CASSLSPFGTDTQYF

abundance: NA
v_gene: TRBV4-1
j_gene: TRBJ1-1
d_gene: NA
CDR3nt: TGCGCCAGCAGCCAAAGTGCGGCCCAGAACACTGAAGCTTTCTTT
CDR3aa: CASSQSAAQNTEAFF

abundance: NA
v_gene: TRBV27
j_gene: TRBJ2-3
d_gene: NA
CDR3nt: TGTGCCAGCAGTGGCCAGTCGGCCCTCACAGATACGCAGTATTTT
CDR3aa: CASSGQSALTDTQYF

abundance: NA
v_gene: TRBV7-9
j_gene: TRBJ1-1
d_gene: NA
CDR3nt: TGTGCCAGCAGCCCAGGGTCTGCTGAAGCTTTCTTT
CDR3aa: CASSPGSAEAFF

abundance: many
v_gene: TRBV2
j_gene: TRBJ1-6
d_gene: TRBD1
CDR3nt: TGTGCCAGCAGTGCCACGGGACAGCATAATTCACCCCTCCACTTT
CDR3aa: CASSATGQHNSPLHF

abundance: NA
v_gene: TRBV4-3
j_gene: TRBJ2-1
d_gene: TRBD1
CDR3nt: TGCGCCAGCAGCCATCCGGGACAGAACTATGAGCAGTTCTTC
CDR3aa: CASSHPGQNYEQFF

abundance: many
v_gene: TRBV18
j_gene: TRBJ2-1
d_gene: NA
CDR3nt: TGTGCCAGCTCACCCCTTAGGGGGGGGGTTTGGAATGAGCAGTTCTTC
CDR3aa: CASSPLRGGVWNEQFF

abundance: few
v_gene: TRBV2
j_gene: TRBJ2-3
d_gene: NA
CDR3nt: TGTGCCAGCCGGGACCGCACAGATACGCAGTATTTT
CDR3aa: CASRDRTDTQYF

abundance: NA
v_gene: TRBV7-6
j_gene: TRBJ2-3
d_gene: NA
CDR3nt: TGTGCCAGCAGCTTATGGCGGAGCACAGATACGCAGTATTTT
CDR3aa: CASSLWRSTDTQYF

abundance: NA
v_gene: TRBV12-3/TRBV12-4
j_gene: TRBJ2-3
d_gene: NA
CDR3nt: TGTGCCAGCTCCCTTAGCAGGTCGTACCTTAGCACAGATACGCAGTATTTT
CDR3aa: CASSLSRSYLSTDTQYF

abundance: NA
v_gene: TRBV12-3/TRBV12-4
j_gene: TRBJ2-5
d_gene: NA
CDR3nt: TGTGCCAGCAGTTTAGTACAGGGATGGTACCAAGAGACCCAGTACTTC
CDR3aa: CASSLVQGWYQETQYF